This T cell receptor beta chain is from a study of cytomegalovirus exposure and HLA in healthy donors. Looking at the study overall: In an early release, HLA-typed donors contributed roughly 85 million unique TCR sequences.

With 60 Vbeta and 13 Jbeta primers, the PCR was carried out. Profiling relied on immunoSEQ multiplex PCR, and the TCRdb table lists in-frame clones only, not all of them. The sample holds about 120,000 clones; roughly 79% are singletons and the top ten take 2% to 2.5%. About this clone itself: The antigen is undetermined.

Study-level results: Immune exposure information comprised only CMV serostatus. There were fewer than 200 TCR beta chains listed as cytomegalovirus-associated. Common viral pathogens were later found to be apparently linked to several of the most significant clusters.

The CDR3 consists of 14 residues. The germline CDR1 and CDR2 sequences are MNHEY and SMNVEV (reference sequence). Trimming removed 0 bases from V and 1 base from J, with 5 bases in between. This receptor was identified in a woman aged 40 to 50 in good health and CMV-seronegative. Sequencing was carried out using PBMCs. This rearrangement joins TRBV27 to TRBJ2-3, with D possibly matching TRBD1 (5 bases). DNA for the CDR3: TGTGCCAGCAGTTTATCCAGGGGCACAGATACGCAGTATTTT. Amino acid sequence: CASSLSRGTDTQYF.